The clone carrying this T cell receptor (beta chain) occurred many times. The antigen remains unidentified. These data belong to a study of cytotoxic CD8 clonotypes in ibrutinib-treated CLL. Study findings and constraints: At ibrutinib response, clonality increased, and at progression it declined back toward baseline. There were few public clonotypes, and on treatment they contracted or stayed stable.

The assay was immunoSEQ multiplex PCR, and TCRdb's table has in-frame clones only and misses some. This sample has just over 200,000 clones, with nearly 80% found just once. CDR3 length: 12 amino acids. The trim removed 9 bases at V and 3 bases at J, leaving 6 bases unmatched. Germline V CDR1 and CDR2: SGHNT, YYREEE (reference sequence). Source: PBMCs, taken after 12 months of ibrutinib treatment. This sequence joins TRBV5-4 and TRBJ2-7; 7 bases agree with TRBD1. The source is a human donor with chronic lymphocytic leukemia. The CDR3 loop reads CATNRGNYEQYF. As DNA, the CDR3 is TGTGCCACTAACAGGGGAAACTACGAGCAGTACTTC.